This entry lists 21 T cell receptor beta chains sequenced from one sample in a study of blood T cell repertoires in COVID-19 (dated by TCRdb to about 2020). Libraries were built with the immunoSEQ multiplex PCR assay. The clones in this table, taken by TCRdb from immuneACCESS, are in-frame only. Not every clone is retained; where verified, under half of the shortfall comes from an unresolved V gene, and the cause of the rest is unknown. A total of approximately 230,000 clones appear in this sample, 65% to 90% of them only once. Around 1.8% of the sample comes from the top ten. Sequencing was performed on PBMCs or T cells enriched from blood (not recorded which). The origin of the receptors is a man aged 35 to 55 who had recovered from COVID-19.

The rearrangement joins TRBV19 to TRBJ2-3; TRBD2 matches 9 bases. Germline CDR1 and CDR2: LNHDA and SQIVND (reference sequence). The ends lost 5 bases at V and 5 bases at J; junction bases unmatched: 11. CDR3 size: 16 residues. DNA of the CDR3: TGTGCCAGTAGTGAGCCAGCGGGGGGAAATGGAGATACGCAGTATTTT. It codes for CASSEPAGGNGDTQYF. The entire variable domain, with the rest obtained from reference TRBV19 and TRBJ2-3, is as follows: DGGITQSPKYLFRKEGQNVTLSCEQNLNHDAMYWYRQDPGQGLRLIYYSQIVNDFQKGDIAEGYSVSREKKESFPLTVTSAQKNPTAFYLCASSEPAGGNGDTQYFGPGTRLTVL.

The J gene is TRBJ2-7, the V gene TRBV10-2; TRBD1 is a possible D gene (5 bases). Germline V gene data show CDR1 as WSHSY and CDR2 as SAAADI. Trimming took off 5 bases at V and 5 bases at J, with 10 bases between the two ends. The length of the CDR3 is 12 residues. The CDR3 nucleotides are TGCGCCAGCAGTCCGACAGATCACGAGCAGTACTTC. It is translated as CASSPTDHEQYF.

The chain links TRBV19 to TRBJ1-6; D is ambiguous. In germline, CDR1 is LNHDA, CDR2 SQIVND (reference sequence). The CDR3 has 14 residues. Between the trimmed V and J ends, which lost 3 bases and 8 bases, there was a span of 11 bases. This CDR3 reads CASSMGGRDSPLHF. CDR3 in DNA: TGTGCCAGTAGTATGGGAGGGAGAGATTCACCCCTCCACTTT. Full variable domain (outside the CDR3, taken from reference TRBV19 and TRBJ1-6): DGGITQSPKYLFRKEGQNVTLSCEQNLNHDAMYWYRQDPGQGLRLIYYSQIVNDFQKGDIAEGYSVSREKKESFPLTVTSAQKNPTAFYLCASSMGGRDSPLHFGNGTRLTVT.

V gene TRBV5-1 combines with J gene TRBJ2-5; 8 bases match TRBD2. Germline trimming cut 4 bases from V and 5 bases from J; bases unmatched to any gene: 13. Germline CDR1 reads SGHRS; CDR2 reads YFSETQ. This CDR3 comprises 16 residues. The CDR3 DNA sequence: TGCGCCAGCAGCCCAGTAAGCGGGGGATATGAGGAGACCCAGTACTTC. It encodes CASSPVSGGYEETQYF.

This chain connects TRBV4-3 to TRBJ1-2, with 9 bases fitting TRBD1. CDR3 size: 15 residues. Germline CDR1 LGHNA, CDR2 YSLEER. The trim removed 3 bases at V and 4 bases at J, leaving 6 bases unmatched. CDR3 nucleotides: TGCGCCAGCAGCCACTCGACAGGGGGTACCTATGGCTACACCTTC. Its protein product is CASSHSTGGTYGYTF.

The rearrangement joins TRBV24-1 to TRBJ1-4, with D hard to call. The CDR3 contains 15 residues. Germline V lookup: CDR1 KGHDR, CDR2 SFDVKD. With 1 base removed from V and 4 bases from J, the gap between germline ends came to 9 bases. CDR3 sequence (DNA): TGTGCCACCAGTGATTTAAAACCGAGTAATGAAAAACTGTTTTTT. As protein: CATSDLKPSNEKLFF.

V usage is TRBV15 and J usage is TRBJ2-5, with 7 bases identical to TRBD2. This CDR3 is built from 16 residues. Germline lookup yields CDR1 LNHNV and CDR2 YYDKDF (reference sequence). The V and J ends lost 7 bases and 5 bases, in that order; junction bases with no gene match: 16. The CDR3 DNA reads TGTGCCACCACCCCGAGAGGGGCGGGAGTACAGGAGACCCAGTACTTC. Translation: CATTPRGAGVQETQYF.

This chain uses TRBV19 with TRBJ1-2; D gene ambiguous. The CDR3 loop spans 13 amino acids. Between the trimmed V and J ends, which lost 6 bases and 2 bases, there was a span of 10 bases. Germline V lookup: CDR1 LNHDA, CDR2 SQIVND (reference sequence). As DNA, the CDR3 is TGTGCCAGTAGCCGGGAGGAGAACTATGGCTACACCTTC. Translated, it gives CASSREENYGYTF. The entire variable domain, with the rest obtained from reference TRBV19 and TRBJ1-2, is as follows: DGGITQSPKYLFRKEGQNVTLSCEQNLNHDAMYWYRQDPGQGLRLIYYSQIVNDFQKGDIAEGYSVSREKKESFPLTVTSAQKNPTAFYLCASSREENYGYTFGSGTRLTVV.

The J gene is TRBJ2-7, the V gene TRBV7-2; 12 positions match TRBD2. The germline CDR1 and CDR2 sequences are SGHTA and FQGNSA. The V and J ends lost 3 bases and 4 bases, in that order; junction bases with no gene match: 4. There are 15 residues in the CDR3. CDR3: CASSFLAGGPYEQYF. The CDR3 DNA reads as TGTGCCAGCAGCTTCCTAGCGGGAGGGCCTTACGAGCAGTACTTC.

Comments on this clone: The same CDR3 is also encoded by other DNA sequences in this sample. V usage is TRBV7-9 and J usage is TRBJ1-5; TRBD1 is a possible D gene (5 bases). Per germline, CDR1 SEHNR and CDR2 FQNEAQ (reference sequence). Trimming stripped 5 bases from V and 0 bases from J, with 8 bases between. This CDR3 is built from 14 residues. The DNA of the CDR3 is TGTGCCAGCAGCCTGACAGATAGCAATCAGCCCCAGCATTTT. This translates into CASSLTDSNQPQHF. Full variable domain (remainder filled in from reference TRBV7-9 and TRBJ1-5): DTGVSQNPRHKITKRGQNVTFRCDPISEHNRLYWYRQTLGQGPEFLTYFQNEAQLEKSRLLSDRFSAERPKGSFSTLEIQRTEQGDSAMYLCASSLTDSNQPQHFGDGTRLSIL.

The chain uses TRBV7-8 and TRBJ1-1, with 10 nucleotides matching TRBD1. Germline values: CDR1 SGHVS, CDR2 FQNEAQ. V was clipped by 1 base and J by 6 bases; unmatched bases: 5. The CDR3 length is 15 residues. The CDR3 spells CASSLEGQGTPEAFF. The CDR3 bases are TGTGCCAGCAGCTTAGAGGGACAGGGGACCCCTGAAGCTTTCTTT.

The chain has TRBV13 and TRBJ1-4; 9 nucleotides agree with TRBD1. Germline-derived CDR1 and CDR2 are PRHDT and FYEKMQ (reference sequence). The J segment lost 2 bases and the V segment lost 5 bases, leaving 12 bases of the junction unmatched. This CDR3 has 18 amino acids. CDR3 protein: CASSQRDRDASTNEKLFF. DNA for the CDR3: TGTGCCAGCAGCCAACGGGACAGGGACGCAAGCACTAATGAAAAACTGTTTTTT.

This chain joins TRBV19 and TRBJ2-7; D possibly corresponds to TRBD1 (6 bases). V lost 1 base and J lost 2, with 12 bases in between. Germline loops: CDR1 LNHDA, CDR2 SQIVND (reference sequence). CDR3 length: 15 amino acids. Written as DNA, the CDR3 is TGTGCCAGTAGTATAGCACAGGGTAACCCCTACGAGCAGTACTTC. This sequence encodes CASSIAQGNPYEQYF.

This clone was seen only once. The CDR3 sequence is CATSSEVSYNEQFF. The CDR3 nucleotides read TGTGCCACCAGCAGTGAGGTCTCCTACAATGAGCAGTTCTTC. V gene TRBV15 combines with J gene TRBJ2-1; D ambiguous. CDR1 and CDR2 from the germline V gene are LNHNV and YYDKDF (reference sequence). The CDR3 is 14 residues long. V lost 3 bases and J 0 bases, leaving 6 bases between the germline ends.

The chain recombines TRBV6-5 with TRBJ2-5; 10 nucleotides agree with TRBD2. J was trimmed by 2 bases and V by 7 bases; bases with no gene match: 1. The CDR3 totals 13 residues. Germline-derived CDR1 and CDR2 are MNHEY and SVGAGI. The CDR3 here is CASTSGGQETQYF. For the CDR3, the DNA is TGTGCCAGCACTAGCGGGGGACAAGAGACCCAGTACTTC.

The V call is TRBV10-3, the J call TRBJ1-6; the D gene is possibly TRBD1 (5 bases). This CDR3 contains 15 residues. The germline V and J ends were trimmed by 8 bases and 8 bases, with 19 bases remaining between them. The germline CDR1 and CDR2 sequences are ENHRY and SYGVKD. DNA of the CDR3: TGTGCCATCGGGTGGCTGGGGGAGGCCGATTCACCCCTCCACTTT. Amino acid sequence: CAIGWLGEADSPLHF.

The CDR3 is CAWSHGQGAVDGYTF. CDR3 bases: TGTGCCTGGAGTCATGGACAGGGAGCGGTGGACGGCTACACCTTC. The V gene is TRBV30, the J gene TRBJ1-2; 8 bases are shared with TRBD1. This CDR3 contains 15 residues. CDR1 GTSNPN and CDR2 SVGIG come from the germline V gene (reference sequence). V trimming: 2 bases; J trimming: 8 bases; junction bases outside the gene matches: 13. The full variable domain, with the rest looked up from reference TRBV30 and TRBJ1-2, is SQTIHQWPATLVQPVGSPLSLECTVEGTSNPNLYWYRQAAGRGLQLLFYSVGIGQISSEVPQNLSASRPQDRQFILSSKKLLLSDSGFYLCAWSHGQGAVDGYTFGSGTRLTVV.

The gene calls are TRBV7-9 and TRBJ1-2; TRBD1 aligns across 11 bases. CDR1 is SEHNR, CDR2 FQNEAQ, per germline (reference sequence). The CDR3 has 15 residues. Losses at the gene ends were 2 bases for V and 6 bases for J; bases not matched to a gene: 5. This CDR3 is CASSLLDRGRDGYTF. CDR3 DNA: TGTGCCAGCAGCTTATTGGACAGGGGGCGGGATGGCTACACCTTC.

The count of this clone is one. The chain recombines TRBV5-1 with TRBJ2-5; 14 bases match TRBD2. V lost 4 bases to trimming and J lost 5 bases; unmatched junction nucleotides: 13. Germline V gene sequence: CDR1 SGHRS, CDR2 YFSETQ. CDR3 length: 18 residues. The CDR3 here is CASSQRLAGGPPRETQYF. DNA of the CDR3: TGCGCCAGCAGCCAAAGACTAGCGGGGGGGCCCCCCCGGGAGACCCAGTACTTC.

This sequence joins TRBV6-5 and TRBJ2-1; TRBD2 agrees at 9 bases. The CDR3 has 16 residues. CDR1 MNHEY and CDR2 SVGAGI come from the germline V gene. Trimming cost V 0 bases and J 9 bases; bases outside gene matches: 9. CDR3 sequence: CASSYSGQRGVVEQFF. The CDR3 DNA reads TGTGCCAGCAGTTACTCGGGGCAGCGGGGGGTCGTTGAGCAGTTCTTC.

The chain employs TRBV29-1 and TRBJ1-3; TRBD1 matches at 7 bases. The V gene's germline CDR1 is SQVTM and CDR2 ANQGSEA. The J segment lost 4 bases and the V segment lost 7 bases, leaving 16 bases of the junction unmatched. The CDR3 loop spans 16 amino acids. CDR3 nucleotides: TGCAGCGGAATACTTATAACGCGGGACAGCGGAAACACCATATATTTT. Its protein is CSGILITRDSGNTIYF.